This T cell receptor beta chain was captured by sequencing in a study of graft-versus-host responses after intestinal transplantation. The ends lost 3 bases at V and 0 bases at J; junction bases unmatched: 3. Germline V gene data show CDR1 as MGHRA and CDR2 as YSYEKL. The CDR3 contains 16 residues. Assay: immunoSEQ multiplex PCR; the TCRdb copy retains only in-frame clones and omits some. Of 45,000 to 50,000 clones detected, approximately 95% appear once; the ten largest clones hold approximately 6%. The TCR originated in a human patient who received an intestinal transplant, so some T cells may come from the graft donor. The sequences come from PBMCs, collected around 27 months after a first intestinal transplant, on the day of a second. J is TRBJ2-1 and V is TRBV4-1; TRBD2 matches at 9 bases. This CDR3 reads CASSHELAGSYNEQFF. The DNA of the CDR3 is TGCGCCAGCAGCCATGAACTAGCGGGCTCCTACAATGAGCAGTTCTTC.